Presented here are 2 T cell receptor beta chains from one specimen sequenced in a study of human T cells and chemical hapten exposure. Time point: pre-sensitization, week 0. The treatment was: therapeutic diphenylcyclopropenone sensitization with weekly scalp DPC. MiXCR, run by TCRdb on the RACE reads, gives a single entry per CDR3 protein. The data show around 260,000 distinct CDR3 sequences, with around 9.3% seen just once and over 2% held by the top ten. This material consisted of whole blood, taken in connection with sensitization to the hapten diphenylcyclopropenone (DPC). The receptors here all came from a woman aged 40 to 50 with alopecia areata. Some clones in this sample may be carry-over from other donors' samples.

This clonotype turned up a few times. V and J are TRBV6-5 and TRBJ2-4; 9 nucleotides match TRBD1. Trimming took 6 bases from V and 6 from J; bases not matched to a gene: 3. The CDR3 is 13 amino acids. Germline V gene lookup returns CDR1 MNHEY and CDR2 SVGAGI. Here the CDR3 reads CASRETGGNIQYF. Written as DNA, the CDR3 is TGTGCCAGCAGGGAGACAGGGGGAAACATTCAGTACTTC.

The genes are TRBV6-2 or TRBV6-3 and TRBJ1-3; the D gene is possibly TRBD1 (5 bases). Deletions cut 8 bases from V and 7 bases from J, with 18 bases between. Germline V CDR1 and CDR2: MNHEY, SVGEGT. The CDR3 contains 14 residues. The CDR3 nucleotides read TGTGCCAGCGGCGGGGGACCGCAATGGAACACCATATATTTT. Encoded protein: CASGGGPQWNTIYF.